These 31 T cell receptor beta chains were all obtained from the same sample, sequenced in a study of T-cell reconstitution after alpha-beta-depleted transplantation in children. Overall study findings and caveats: Newly generated T cells supplied most T-cell counts and diversity one year post-transplant.

The antigens these receptors bind are not known. Unique molecular identifiers were incorporated when the TCRbeta library was constructed. A single record per CDR3 protein comes from TCRdb applying MiXCR to the PCR reads. The sample has about 300,000 distinct CDR3 sequences; less than 9.5% are singletons. Sample: peripheral blood, taken 360 days after TCRalphabeta/CD19-depleted stem cell transplant. The receptors were gathered from a female patient between 2 and 15 years old who had a stem cell transplant for Fanconi anemia, so the T cells may come from the graft donor.

Only a few counts were recorded for this clonotype. The chain joins TRBV25-1 to TRBJ1-1; D not resolved. The ends were cut back, 1 base at V and 2 bases at J, with 14 bases in the middle. CDR1 MGHDK and CDR2 SYGVNS come from the germline V gene. CDR3 length equals 16 residues. CDR3 sequence reads: CASSESGPLVNTEAFF. CDR3 nucleotide sequence: TGTGCCAGCAGTGAATCCGGTCCCCTAGTCAACACTGAAGCTTTCTTT.

This clonotype was found many times. This rearrangement joins TRBV6-1 to TRBJ2-5; tentative D call: TRBD2 (5 bases). This CDR3 is 13 amino acids long. The ends were cut back, 6 bases at V and 2 bases at J, with 10 bases in the middle. Germline V gene sequence: CDR1 MNHNS, CDR2 SASEGT. The CDR3 coding sequence is TGTGCCAGCAGAGTAGCGCTACAAGAGACCCAGTACTTC. It encodes CASRVALQETQYF.

This clonotype showed up many times. The V gene is TRBV12-3 or TRBV12-4, the J gene TRBJ1-5, with D possibly TRBD1 on 5 matching bases. The CDR3 totals 16 residues. Trimming took off 5 bases at V and 0 bases at J, with 14 bases between the two ends. CDR3 DNA sequence: TGTGCCAGCAGTCGCGGGGACCTTAGTAGCAATCAGCCCCAGCATTTT. Translating it yields CASSRGDLSSNQPQHF.

This clonotype was detected only a few times. V and J are TRBV12-3 or TRBV12-4 and TRBJ1-1, with D perhaps TRBD1 (5 bases). There are 17 residues in the CDR3. V shed 6 bases and J shed 4 bases, with 24 bases lying between them. The CDR3 spells CASRAVAGERGFTEAFF. The CDR3 nucleotides read TGTGCCAGCAGGGCCGTCGCGGGGGAAAGGGGCTTCACTGAAGCTTTCTTT.

The rearrangement links TRBV11-2 to TRBJ1-2; D unresolved. Looked up from germline, CDR1 is SGHAT and CDR2 is FQNNGV. The CDR3 runs 14 residues. V was shortened by 4 bases and J by 2 bases, with 11 bases between the two germline ends. The CDR3 is CASSSRTENYGYTF. The CDR3 DNA is TGTGCCAGCAGCTCTAGGACCGAGAACTATGGCTACACCTTC.

In this sample, this clonotype turned up many times. This chain joins TRBV29-1 and TRBJ2-7; TRBD1 might be the D (5 bases). Germline CDR1 SQVTM, CDR2 ANQGSEA. Trimming pared 5 bases from V and 6 bases from J, leaving 14 bases between. CDR3 length equals 12 residues. The CDR3 sequence is CSVCFQGGEQYF. The CDR3 DNA follows: TGCAGCGTTTGCTTTCAGGGTGGCGAGCAGTACTTC.

The rearrangement uses TRBV11-2 and TRBJ1-1; D is unclear. Looked up from germline, CDR1 is SGHAT and CDR2 is FQNNGV. Trimming took off 3 bases at V and 8 bases at J, with 7 bases between the two ends. CDR3 size: 11 residues. The CDR3 DNA is TGTGCCAGCAGCTTGGTAGGGGAAGCTTTCTTT. Amino acid sequence: CASSLVGEAFF. Supplemented by reference TRBV11-2 and TRBJ1-1, the full variable domain reads EAGVAQSPRYKIIEKRQSVAFWCNPISGHATLYWYQQILGQGPKLLIQFQNNGVVDDSQLPKDRFSAERLKGVDSTLKIQPAKLEDSAVYLCASSLVGEAFFGQGTRLTVV.

This clonotype was counted between two and nine times. The rearrangement links TRBV28 to TRBJ1-6; D ambiguous. Trimming took 3 bases from V and 16 from J, leaving 13 bases between them. The CDR3 is made up of 12 amino acids. Germline assignment: CDR1 MDHEN and CDR2 SYDVKM. The CDR3 loop reads CASSFYSSVLHF. CDR3 sequence (DNA): TGTGCCAGCAGTTTCTACAGTTCAGTACTCCACTTT.

This clonotype was detected a few times. The chain couples TRBV5-1 to TRBJ1-3; D unclear. In germline, CDR1 is SGHRS, CDR2 YFSETQ. The V and J ends lost 0 bases and 2 bases respectively, with 6 bases between them. The CDR3 runs to 14 residues. In nucleotides, the CDR3 is TGCGCCAGCAGCTTGGATTGGGCTGGAAACACCATATATTTT. It specifies CASSLDWAGNTIYF.

This clonotype was seen repeatedly, ten times or more. The chain uses TRBV9 and TRBJ2-3, with D possibly TRBD2 on 5 matching bases. This CDR3 is built from 15 residues. Germline V gene data show CDR1 as SGDLS and CDR2 as YYNGEE. Between the trimmed V and J ends, which lost 0 bases and 3 bases, there was a span of 11 bases. The CDR3 coding sequence is TGTGCCAGCAGCGTAGAGACGGGGTGGACAGATACGCAGTATTTT. It codes for CASSVETGWTDTQYF. The full variable domain, completed using reference TRBV9 and TRBJ2-3, is DSGVTQTPKHLITATGQRVTLRCSPRSGDLSVYWYQQSLDQGLQFLIQYYNGEERAKGNILERFSAQQFPDLHSELNLSSLELGDSALYFCASSVETGWTDTQYFGPGTRLTVL.

The chain employs TRBV7-9 and TRBJ1-5; D is undetermined. Trimming shortened V by 5 bases and J by 0 bases, and 11 bases separated the two germline ends. The length of the CDR3 is 15 residues. Germline V gene data show CDR1 as SEHNR and CDR2 as FQNEAQ (reference sequence). CDR3 bases: TGTGCCAGCAGCCCCGAGGGTTATAGCAATCAGCCCCAGCATTTT. Translating it yields CASSPEGYSNQPQHF.

The chain couples TRBV7-9 to TRBJ1-2; TRBD1 aligns across 8 bases. After removal of 1 base from V and 6 bases from J, the junction contained 1 base not matched to a gene. The germline V gene has CDR1 SEHNR and CDR2 FQNEAQ (reference sequence). This CDR3 has 13 residues. CDR3 DNA: TGTGCCAGCAGCTTAGACAGGGGGAATGGCTACACCTTC. This translates into CASSLDRGNGYTF.

The genes are TRBV7-3 and TRBJ2-7; D may be TRBD1 (6 bases). The CDR3 length is 14 residues. Per germline, CDR1 SGHTA and CDR2 FQGTGA. V was shortened by 4 bases and J by 3 bases, with 13 bases between the two germline ends. As DNA, the CDR3 is TGTGCCAGCAGCTGCTACAGGGAACGCTACGAGCAGTACTTC. Amino acids: CASSCYRERYEQYF.

The genes are TRBV11-3 and TRBJ2-1; D remains unclear. Trimming shortened V by 1 base and J by 7 bases, and 11 bases separated the two germline ends. The CDR3 runs 14 residues. Germline V CDR1 and CDR2: SGHNT, YENEEA. The CDR3, as DNA: TGTGCCAGCAGCTTAGTTGCGCAGGCTAATGAGCAGTTCTTC. Residues: CASSLVAQANEQFF.

This clonotype was recorded many times. This chain connects TRBV7-3 to TRBJ2-5; perhaps D is TRBD1 or TRBD2 (6 bases each). The germline V gene has CDR1 SGHTA and CDR2 FQGTGA. CDR3 size: 15 residues. With 6 bases removed from V and 5 bases from J, the gap between germline ends came to 19 bases. This CDR3 is CASSPNTGRLETQYF. The CDR3 DNA reads as TGTGCCAGCAGTCCGAACACAGGGAGGTTGGAGACCCAGTACTTC.

In its sample, this clonotype was seen many times. V usage is TRBV25-1 and J usage is TRBJ2-2; the match to TRBD1 covers 9 bases. The V and J ends lost 1 base and 5 bases, in that order; junction bases with no gene match: 5. This CDR3 is 16 amino acids long. The germline CDR1 and CDR2 sequences are MGHDK and SYGVNS. This CDR3 reads CASSEWGTGRTGELFF. CDR3 nucleotide sequence: TGTGCCAGCAGTGAATGGGGGACAGGGCGGACCGGGGAGCTGTTTTTT.

This clonotype was counted ten times or more. The rearrangement links TRBV20-1 to TRBJ1-1, with D possibly being TRBD1 (6 bases). The CDR3 extends over 13 amino acids. Germline V gives CDR1 DFQATT, CDR2 SNEGSKA (reference sequence). The germline V and J ends were trimmed by 4 bases and 3 bases, with 12 bases remaining between them. In nucleotides, the CDR3 is TGCAGTGCTATGTGGGGGGCGGACACTGAAGCTTTCTTT. It yields the protein CSAMWGADTEAFF.

This clonotype showed up just a few times. The rearrangement uses TRBV30 and TRBJ2-2; 8 positions match TRBD2. CDR1 is GTSNPN, CDR2 SVGIG, per germline (reference sequence). The CDR3 has 14 amino acids. V shed 5 bases, J shed 4 bases, and the junction held 6 bases outside the gene matches. The DNA for the CDR3 is TGTGCCTGGCAGCGGGAGTCCATCACCGGGGAGCTGTTTTTT. Protein product: CAWQRESITGELFF.

This clonotype was found many times. The V and J genes are TRBV12-3 or TRBV12-4 and TRBJ1-5, with D tentatively TRBD1 (5 bases). The CDR3 is 13 amino acids. Trimming shortened V by 8 bases and J by 5 bases, and 13 bases separated the two germline ends. DNA of the CDR3: TGTGCCAGCCCTTGGGACTTTGATCAGCCCCAGCATTTT. It yields the protein CASPWDFDQPQHF.

This clonotype was observed at least ten times. CDR3 region: CASSLGKRGADTQYF. The CDR3 DNA is TGTGCCAGCAGTTTGGGTAAGAGGGGCGCAGATACGCAGTATTTT. The rearrangement links TRBV27 to TRBJ2-3, with D perhaps matching TRBD1 or TRBD2 (5 bases each). This CDR3 is built from 15 residues. Trimming left V 3 bases short and J 4 bases short, with 14 bases between. CDR1 and CDR2 (germline): MNHEY, SMNVEV (reference sequence).

In this sample, this clonotype turned up many times. The chain uses TRBV12-3 or TRBV12-4 and TRBJ1-4; 8 bases fit TRBD1. The V gene end was trimmed by 8 bases and the J gene end by 8 bases; junction bases not matched to a gene: 7. The length of the CDR3 is 13 residues. The CDR3 is CASSRTGQEKLFF. Written as DNA, the CDR3 is TGTGCCAGCTCCAGGACAGGGCAGGAAAAACTGTTTTTT.

J is TRBJ1-6 and V is TRBV20-1, with 8 bases lining up with TRBD1. The germline V gene encodes CDR1 DFQATT and CDR2 SNEGSKA (reference sequence). V shed 1 base and J 7 bases; nucleotides not matched to a gene: 0. The CDR3 loop spans 13 amino acids. The CDR3 nucleotides read TGCAGTGCTAGAGGACAGGGGAATTCACCCCTCCACTTT. This codes for CSARGQGNSPLHF.

This clonotype was observed at least ten times. The chain links TRBV5-1 to TRBJ2-2; D may correspond to TRBD1 or TRBD2 (5 bases each). Looked up from germline, CDR1 is SGHRS and CDR2 is YFSETQ. V was clipped by 4 bases and J by 0 bases, with 16 bases between them. There are 17 residues in the CDR3. The CDR3 reads CASSPHSRDANTGELFF. The CDR3, as DNA: TGCGCCAGCAGCCCGCATTCTCGGGACGCGAACACCGGGGAGCTGTTTTTT.

This clonotype was counted ten times or more. The J gene is TRBJ1-1, the V gene TRBV18; TRBD1 agrees at 8 bases. The junction had 6 bases not matched to a gene; V was cut back by 2 bases and J by 1 base. The length of the CDR3 is 16 residues. Looked up from germline, CDR1 is KGHSH and CDR2 is LQKENI. CDR3 nucleotide sequence: TGTGCCAGCTCACCAAGGACAGGGTACCAGAACACTGAAGCTTTCTTT. Residues: CASSPRTGYQNTEAFF.

Comment on this clonotype: Given a much more abundant clone one base away, this may be a read error. Because it lacks the conserved phenylalanine or tryptophan at the end, this CDR3 is likely a read error. The chain employs TRBV29-1 and TRBJ1-4; D may be TRBD1 (6 bases). Germline CDR1 SQVTM, CDR2 ANQGSEA. The CDR3 runs to 13 residues. The V gene lost 6 bases and the J gene lost 3 bases, with 11 bases spanning the gap. CDR3 loop: CSVGTISNEKLFY. CDR3 DNA: TGCAGCGTGGGGACAATTTCTAATGAAAAACTGTTTTAT.

The chain uses TRBV5-1 and TRBJ2-2; a weak D match, TRBD2 (6 bases). Germline assignment: CDR1 SGHRS and CDR2 YFSETQ. The CDR3 is made up of 15 amino acids. With 1 base removed from V and 5 bases from J, the gap between germline ends came to 12 bases. The CDR3 is CASSLSQGGTGELFF. CDR3 coding DNA: TGCGCCAGCAGCTTGAGCCAGGGAGGTACCGGGGAGCTGTTTTTT. Full variable domain (outside the CDR3, taken from reference TRBV5-1 and TRBJ2-2): KAGVTQTPRYLIKTRGQQVTLSCSPISGHRSVSWYQQTPGQGLQFLFEYFSETQRNKGNFPGRFSGRQFSNSRSEMNVSTLELGDSALYLCASSLSQGGTGELFFGEGSRLTVL.

This clonotype showed up many times. CDR3 sequence (DNA): TGTGCCACCAGCCACGGACCAGATACGCAGTATTTT. It specifies CATSHGPDTQYF. The chain links TRBV24-1 to TRBJ2-3; D not resolved. The germline V gene has CDR1 KGHDR and CDR2 SFDVKD. The CDR3 contains 12 residues. V lost 7 bases and J 4 bases, leaving 8 bases between the germline ends.

This clonotype was seen repeatedly, ten times or more. The chain carries TRBV4-2 and TRBJ2-7; D possibly corresponds to TRBD1 (6 bases). CDR1 is LGHNA, CDR2 YNFKEQ, per germline. Trimming took off 3 bases at V and 6 bases at J, with 15 bases between the two ends. The CDR3 length is 14 residues. This CDR3 is CASSHDRSSGEQYF. CDR3 nucleotide sequence: TGTGCCAGCAGCCATGACAGGAGTTCGGGCGAGCAGTACTTC.

This clonotype was detected many times. The gene calls are TRBV28 and TRBJ2-7, with 7 positions matching TRBD1. Germline CDR1 MDHEN, CDR2 SYDVKM. The J segment lost 5 bases and the V segment lost 5 bases, leaving 9 bases of the junction unmatched. The CDR3 sequence is 14 residues long. The CDR3 DNA sequence: TGTGCCAGCAGTCGCTTCGACAGGGACCACGAGCAGTACGTC. It yields the protein CASSRFDRDHEQYV.

The chain joins TRBV20-1 to TRBJ2-1, with 7 bases fitting TRBD2. Germline trimming cut 3 bases from V and 0 bases from J; bases unmatched to any gene: 11. Germline values: CDR1 DFQATT, CDR2 SNEGSKA (reference sequence). The CDR3 sequence is 17 residues long. CDR3 region: CSASQIVGGSSYNEQFF. The CDR3 DNA reads as TGCAGTGCTAGTCAGATTGTCGGGGGGAGCTCCTACAATGAGCAGTTCTTC.

This clonotype showed up many times. V gene TRBV12-3 or TRBV12-4 combines with J gene TRBJ1-5, with TRBD1 matching over 10 bases. This CDR3 is 17 amino acids long. The J segment lost 1 base and the V segment lost 4 bases, leaving 7 bases of the junction unmatched. The CDR3 loop reads CASSSRQGAPSNQPQHF. CDR3 bases: TGTGCCAGCAGTTCCCGACAGGGGGCTCCAAGCAATCAGCCCCAGCATTTT.